The 4 T cell receptor beta chains reported below all come from one sample, sequenced in a study of human CD8 memory T cell subsets. Sequencing libraries of TCR beta were made by UMI-labeled 5' RACE. TCRdb re-called the 5' RACE reads and shows each CDR3 protein once, DNA omitted. Its clone listing holds some 12,000 distinct CDR3 sequences. The sequencing input was CD8+ T cells from PBMCs. These receptors were taken from a human donor in good health.

The chain is built from TRBV6-6 and TRBJ2-3; TCRdb's D call, TRBD1, is unchecked because there is no DNA. This CDR3 contains 17 residues. Germline V gene sequence: CDR1 MNHNY, CDR2 SVGAGI (reference sequence). CDR3 loop: CASRSLRGELRTDTQYF.

This chain joins TRBV5-4 and TRBJ2-7; TCRdb proposes TRBD2, but this gene call is untestable without DNA. The CDR3 has 16 residues. Germline V gene sequence: CDR1 SGHNT, CDR2 YYREEE (reference sequence). CDR3: CASSLAWGGSRDEQYF.

This clonotype is labeled medium-sized (0.01 to 0.1%) based on frequency. The chain uses TRBV2 and TRBJ2-7. The CDR3 is 11 residues long. Per the germline V gene, CDR1 is SNHLY and CDR2 is FYNNEI. CDR3 amino acids: CAGQGSYEQYF.

The CDR3 loop is CATSGEPTGQYEQYF. V gene TRBV15 combines with J gene TRBJ2-7; TCRdb reports TRBD1, a call that lacks DNA to check it against. Germline lookup yields CDR1 LNHNV and CDR2 YYDKDF (reference sequence). The CDR3 has 15 amino acids.